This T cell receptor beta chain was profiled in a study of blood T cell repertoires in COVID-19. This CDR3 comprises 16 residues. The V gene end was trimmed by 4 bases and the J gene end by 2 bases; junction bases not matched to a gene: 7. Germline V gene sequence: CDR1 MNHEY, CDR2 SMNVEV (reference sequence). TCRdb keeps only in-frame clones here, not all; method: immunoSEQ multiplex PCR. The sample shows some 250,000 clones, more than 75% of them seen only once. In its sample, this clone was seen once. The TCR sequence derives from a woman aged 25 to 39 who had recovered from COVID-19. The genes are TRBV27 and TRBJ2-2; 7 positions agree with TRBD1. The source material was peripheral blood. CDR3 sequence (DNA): TGTGCCAGCAGTTCACTAGACAGGGTCAACACCGGGGAGCTGTTTTTT. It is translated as CASSSLDRVNTGELFF.